The next 22 T cell receptor beta chains were all read from a single sample in a study of T cell changes during pregnancy in multiple sclerosis. Measured with immunoSEQ multiplex PCR; TCRdb has only the in-frame clones, and not every one. This sample has around 33,000 clones; roughly 90% occur once, and the top ten carry about 5.3%. The sequencing here drew on peripheral blood, taken in the third trimester of pregnancy. These receptors were collected from a female donor in good health, enrolled as a control in a pregnancy study.

The chain links TRBV6-1 to TRBJ2-5, with 10 bases matching TRBD2. Germline V gene sequence: CDR1 MNHNS, CDR2 SASEGT. The V and J ends lost 1 base and 4 bases, in that order; junction bases with no gene match: 3. The CDR3 is made up of 15 amino acids. This CDR3 is CASSEEAGGPETQYF. For the CDR3, the DNA is TGTGCCAGCAGTGAAGAAGCGGGGGGGCCAGAGACCCAGTACTTC.

CDR3 sequence: CSAGQTNSGNTIYF. For the CDR3, the DNA is TGCAGCGCCGGACAGACGAACTCTGGAAACACCATATATTTT. The chain uses TRBV29-1 and TRBJ1-3, with D tentatively TRBD1 (6 bases). The germline V gene has CDR1 SQVTM and CDR2 ANQGSEA. The CDR3 is made up of 14 amino acids. V lost 7 bases and J 0 bases, leaving 13 bases between the germline ends.

The chain is built from TRBV27 and TRBJ1-3, with a possible D match to TRBD1 (5 bases). This CDR3 has 12 amino acids. CDR1 and CDR2 (germline): MNHEY, SMNVEV (reference sequence). The V end was cut by 6 bases, the J end by 9 bases, with 12 bases between. This CDR3 reads CASSQGQGTIYF. The CDR3 DNA follows: TGTGCCAGCAGCCAAGGGCAGGGCACCATATATTTT.

The sample holds one count of this clone. The V call is TRBV18, the J call TRBJ2-3, with 8 bases aligning to TRBD1. The CDR3 runs 12 residues. V gave up 8 bases and J gave up 5 bases; unmatched junction bases: 3. Germline-derived CDR1 and CDR2 are KGHSH and LQKENI. The CDR3 sequence: CASGQGGDTQYF. For the CDR3, the DNA is TGTGCCAGCGGACAGGGAGGAGATACGCAGTATTTT.

The chain is built from TRBV9 and TRBJ1-6, with no clear D. From germline, CDR1 is SGDLS and CDR2 YYNGEE. Trimming pared 0 bases from V and 9 bases from J, leaving 10 bases between. This CDR3 is 14 amino acids long. CDR3 region: CASSVEARLSPLHF. For the CDR3, the DNA is TGTGCCAGCAGCGTAGAAGCCAGGCTTTCACCCCTCCACTTT.

The J gene is TRBJ2-1, the V gene TRBV6-1; 11 positions match TRBD2. Unmatched junction bases numbered 10, after V lost 10 bases and J lost 14 bases. This CDR3 comprises 12 residues. The germline CDR1 and CDR2 sequences are MNHNS and SASEGT. For the CDR3, the DNA is TGTGCCACCTTCCTAGCGGGAGGCAACGAGTTCTTC. This gives the protein CATFLAGGNEFF.

The V call is TRBV29-1, the J call TRBJ2-5; 7 nucleotides match TRBD2. CDR1 is SQVTM and CDR2 is ANQGSEA in the germline V gene. J lost 8 bases, V lost 6 bases, and 6 bases had no gene match. The CDR3 has 11 residues. CDR3 sequence (DNA): TGCAGCGTCCAGGGCGGGGGAACCCAGTACTTC. Translation: CSVQGGGTQYF.

V gene TRBV28 combines with J gene TRBJ2-6, with D possibly matching TRBD1 (6 bases). From germline, CDR1 is MDHEN and CDR2 SYDVKM. The CDR3 contains 18 residues. Trimming shortened V by 3 bases and J by 0 bases, and 15 bases separated the two germline ends. The chain's CDR3 is CASSFVAGDHSGANVLTF. CDR3 bases: TGTGCCAGCAGTTTCGTGGCAGGGGACCACTCTGGGGCCAACGTCCTGACTTTC. Together with reference TRBV28 and TRBJ2-6, the CDR3 gives the full variable domain: DVKVTQSSRYLVKRTGEKVFLECVQDMDHENMFWYRQDPGLGLRLIYFSYDVKMKEKGDIPEGYSVSREKKERFSLILESASTNQTSMYLCASSFVAGDHSGANVLTFGAGSRLTVL.

The chain joins TRBV4-1 to TRBJ2-7, with 11 bases identical to TRBD1. The CDR3 has 15 residues. Trimming at V came to 3 bases and at J to 5 bases, leaving 6 bases not matched to a gene. CDR1 and CDR2 from the germline V gene are MGHRA and YSYEKL. CDR3 loop: CASSQSGQGVHEQYF. CDR3 bases: TGCGCCAGCAGCCAGTCGGGACAGGGGGTTCACGAGCAGTACTTC.

This clone was found once. This chain uses TRBV7-9 with TRBJ2-4; 9 bases match TRBD2. There are 15 residues in the CDR3. Unmatched junction bases numbered 10, after V lost 5 bases and J lost 8 bases. CDR1 SEHNR and CDR2 FQNEAQ come from the germline V gene (reference sequence). This CDR3 reads CASSPSLAGDDIQYF. The CDR3, as DNA: TGTGCCAGCAGCCCATCATTAGCGGGGGACGACATTCAGTACTTC.

The chain has TRBV7-8 and TRBJ2-7, with D perhaps TRBD1 (5 bases). CDR3 length: 15 amino acids. The V gene lost 5 bases and the J gene lost 2 bases, with 16 bases spanning the gap. Per the germline V gene, CDR1 is SGHVS and CDR2 is FQNEAQ. The CDR3 loop reads CASSDRRLGPYEQYF. Here the CDR3 DNA reads TGTGCCAGCAGCGACCGGAGATTGGGGCCCTACGAGCAGTACTTC. The full variable domain, in which reference TRBV7-8 and TRBJ2-7 provide the parts outside the CDR3, is GAGVSQSPRYKVAKRGQDVALRCDPISGHVSLFWYQQALGQGPEFLTYFQNEAQLDKSGLPSDRFFAERPEGSVSTLKIQRTQQEDSAVYLCASSDRRLGPYEQYFGPGTRLTVT.

V gene TRBV25-1 combines with J gene TRBJ2-1, with D perhaps TRBD1 (6 bases). The CDR3 has 15 amino acids. From germline, CDR1 is MGHDK and CDR2 SYGVNS. V was cut by 5 bases and J by 4 bases, with 15 bases left in between. CDR3: CASSPATGLYNEQFF. DNA of the CDR3: TGTGCCAGCAGTCCAGCGACAGGTCTTTACAATGAGCAGTTCTTC.

The chain carries TRBV28 and TRBJ2-7; no definite D call. CDR1 and CDR2 (germline): MDHEN, SYDVKM. The germline V and J ends were trimmed by 3 bases and 3 bases, with 6 bases remaining between them. The CDR3 has 12 amino acids. The CDR3 region is CASSFPFYEQYF. The CDR3 DNA sequence: TGTGCCAGCAGTTTCCCGTTCTACGAGCAGTACTTC.

The chain combines TRBV5-1 with TRBJ2-3; 7 nucleotides agree with TRBD2. This CDR3 contains 17 residues. V lost 5 bases to trimming and J lost 1 base; unmatched junction nucleotides: 13. CDR1 SGHRS and CDR2 YFSETQ come from the germline V gene. Here the CDR3 DNA reads TGCGCCAGCAGAAAGATTAGCGGGCCCCGGGGCACAGATACGCAGTATTTT. Translation gives CASRKISGPRGTDTQYF.

This CDR3 is CASSEGTGGEKLFF. CDR3 nucleotides: TGTGCCAGCAGTGAAGGGACAGGGGGTGAAAAACTGTTTTTT. The chain is built from TRBV6-1 and TRBJ1-4; 10 bases map to TRBD1. The CDR3 totals 14 residues. Germline V CDR1 and CDR2: MNHNS, SASEGT. Trimming took 1 base from V and 7 from J; bases not matched to a gene: 0.

The chain combines TRBV2 with TRBJ1-2, with 8 bases lining up with TRBD1. The CDR3 has 12 residues. The germline CDR1 and CDR2 sequences are SNHLY and FYNNEI. The V and J ends lost 6 bases and 6 bases, in that order; junction bases with no gene match: 3. The CDR3 bases are TGTGCCAGCAGCAGACAGGGGAATGGCTACACCTTC. Encoded protein: CASSRQGNGYTF.

This sequence joins TRBV7-2 and TRBJ2-7; 9 bases align to TRBD2. Trimming took 0 bases from V and 6 from J; bases not matched to a gene: 6. The CDR3 length is 15 residues. CDR1 and CDR2 (germline): SGHTA, FQGNSA. The CDR3 sequence is CASSLADSGSSEQYF. The CDR3 DNA reads TGTGCCAGCAGCTTAGCAGATAGCGGGAGCAGCGAGCAGTACTTC.

The table lists this clone with a count of one. This chain connects TRBV6-5 to TRBJ2-7; D is possibly TRBD1 (6 bases). The V end lost 7 bases, the J end lost 3 bases, and 19 bases lay between the germline ends. This CDR3 region has 15 residues. Germline CDR1 and CDR2: MNHEY and SVGAGI. The CDR3 loop reads CASTLVGEGGYEQYF. The CDR3 DNA is TGTGCCAGCACTTTAGTGGGCGAAGGGGGCTACGAGCAGTACTTC.

The chain recombines TRBV6-5 with TRBJ2-7; 7 positions match TRBD1. Germline-derived CDR1 and CDR2 are MNHEY and SVGAGI. J lost 0 bases, V lost 5 bases, and 7 bases had no gene match. The length of the CDR3 is 15 residues. The CDR3 region has the DNA TGTGCCAGCAGTCCCACGACAGGGAGCTCCTACGAGCAGTACTTC. Translation gives CASSPTTGSSYEQYF.

The chain links TRBV29-1 to TRBJ2-3, with TRBD2 as a possible D gene (5 bases). Germline CDR1 is SQVTM and CDR2 is ANQGSEA. There are 13 residues in the CDR3. The V end lost 3 bases, the J end lost 2 bases, and 9 bases lay between the germline ends. The CDR3 bases are TGCAGCGTTGACGGCGGGCTCACAGATACGCAGTATTTT. It yields the protein CSVDGGLTDTQYF.

V gene TRBV4-3 combines with J gene TRBJ2-7; perhaps TRBD2 as D (5 bases). The length of the CDR3 is 15 residues. V lost 0 bases to trimming and J lost 6 bases, with 15 bases between them. Germline CDR1 reads LGHNA; CDR2 reads YSLEER. In DNA form, the CDR3 reads TGCGCCAGCAGCCAAGATCCATCGCTAGCTGGCGAGCAGTACTTC. It translates to CASSQDPSLAGEQYF.

On this clone itself: At one end, the junction sequence differs from germline, possibly due to a read error. The rearrangement joins TRBV9 to TRBJ1-1; 11 bases fit TRBD1. Germline V gene data show CDR1 as SGDLS and CDR2 as YYNGEE. The length of the CDR3 is 16 residues. In nucleotides, the CDR3 is TGTGCCGGCAGCGTCCTTTCGGACAGGGGGCTGGGTGAAGCTTTCTTT. It specifies CAGSVLSDRGLGEAFF. The whole variable domain, remainder taken from reference TRBV9 and TRBJ1-1, is DSGVTQTPKHLITATGQRVTLRCSPRSGDLSVYWYQQSLDQGLQFLIQYYNGEERAKGNILERFSAQQFPDLHSELNLSSLELGDSALYFCAGSVLSDRGLGEAFFGQGTRLTVV.